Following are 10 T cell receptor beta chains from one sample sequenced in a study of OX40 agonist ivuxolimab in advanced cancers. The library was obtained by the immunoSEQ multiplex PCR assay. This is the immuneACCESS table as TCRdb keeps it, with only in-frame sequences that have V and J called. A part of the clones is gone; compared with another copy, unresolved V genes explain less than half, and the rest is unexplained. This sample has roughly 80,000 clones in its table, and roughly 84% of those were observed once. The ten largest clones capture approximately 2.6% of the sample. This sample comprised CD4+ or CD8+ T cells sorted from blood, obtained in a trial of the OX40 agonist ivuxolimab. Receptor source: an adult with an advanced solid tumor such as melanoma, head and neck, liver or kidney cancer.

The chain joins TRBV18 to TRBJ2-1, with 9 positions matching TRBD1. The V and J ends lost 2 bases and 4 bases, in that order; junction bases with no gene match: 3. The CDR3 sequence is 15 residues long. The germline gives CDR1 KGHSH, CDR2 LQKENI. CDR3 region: CASSPMGQGYNEQFF. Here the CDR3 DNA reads TGTGCCAGCTCACCAATGGGACAGGGTTACAATGAGCAGTTCTTC.

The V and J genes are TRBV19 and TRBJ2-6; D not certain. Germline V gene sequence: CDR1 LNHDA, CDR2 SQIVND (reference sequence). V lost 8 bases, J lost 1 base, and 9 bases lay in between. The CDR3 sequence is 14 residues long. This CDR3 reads CASETVSGANVLTF. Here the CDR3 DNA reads TGTGCCAGTGAGACCGTGTCTGGGGCCAACGTCCTGACTTTC.

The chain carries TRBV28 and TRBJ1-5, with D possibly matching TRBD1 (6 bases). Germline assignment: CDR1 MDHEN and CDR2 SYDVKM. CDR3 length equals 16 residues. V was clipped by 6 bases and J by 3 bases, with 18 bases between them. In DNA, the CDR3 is TGTGCCAGCAGACCATCTACAGGGAACCTCAATCAGCCCCAGCATTTT. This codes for CASRPSTGNLNQPQHF.

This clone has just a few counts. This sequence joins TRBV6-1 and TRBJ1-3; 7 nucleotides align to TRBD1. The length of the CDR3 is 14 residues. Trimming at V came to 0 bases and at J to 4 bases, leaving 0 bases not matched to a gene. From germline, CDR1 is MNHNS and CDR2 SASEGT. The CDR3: CASSEAGQGNTIYF. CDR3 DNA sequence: TGTGCCAGCAGTGAAGCGGGACAGGGAAACACCATATATTTT.

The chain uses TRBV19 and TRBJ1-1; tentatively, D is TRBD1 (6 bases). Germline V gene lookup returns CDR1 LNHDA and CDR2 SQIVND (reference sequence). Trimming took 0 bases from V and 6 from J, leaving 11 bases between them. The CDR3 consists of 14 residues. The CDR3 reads CASSIDQGRPEAFF. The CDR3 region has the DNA TGTGCCAGTAGTATAGATCAGGGGAGGCCTGAAGCTTTCTTT.

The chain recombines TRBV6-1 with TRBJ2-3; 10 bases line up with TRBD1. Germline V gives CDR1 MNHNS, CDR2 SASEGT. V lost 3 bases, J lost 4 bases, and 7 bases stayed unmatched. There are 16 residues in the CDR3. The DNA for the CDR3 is TGTGCCAGCAGTGATAGACAGGGGGCAGGGGCAGATACGCAGTATTTT. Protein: CASSDRQGAGADTQYF.

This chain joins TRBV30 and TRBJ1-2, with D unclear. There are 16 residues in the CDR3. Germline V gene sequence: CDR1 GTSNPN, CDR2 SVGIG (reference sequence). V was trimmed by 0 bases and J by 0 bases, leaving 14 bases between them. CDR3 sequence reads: CAWSVRSRAANYGYTF. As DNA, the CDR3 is TGTGCCTGGAGTGTACGTAGTAGGGCCGCTAACTATGGCTACACCTTC.

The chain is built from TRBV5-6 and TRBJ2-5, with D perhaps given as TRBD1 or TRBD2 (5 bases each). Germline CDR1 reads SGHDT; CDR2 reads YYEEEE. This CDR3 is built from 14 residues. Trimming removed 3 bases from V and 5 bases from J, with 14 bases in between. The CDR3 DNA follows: TGTGCCAGCAGCTCGCTACGGGGCAGGGAGACCCAGTACTTC. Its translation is CASSSLRGRETQYF.

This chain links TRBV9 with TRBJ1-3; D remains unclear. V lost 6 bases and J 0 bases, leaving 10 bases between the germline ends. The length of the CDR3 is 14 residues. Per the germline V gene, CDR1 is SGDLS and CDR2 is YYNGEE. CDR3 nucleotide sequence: TGTGCCAGCACCGGACCTTTCTCTGGAAACACCATATATTTT. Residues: CASTGPFSGNTIYF.

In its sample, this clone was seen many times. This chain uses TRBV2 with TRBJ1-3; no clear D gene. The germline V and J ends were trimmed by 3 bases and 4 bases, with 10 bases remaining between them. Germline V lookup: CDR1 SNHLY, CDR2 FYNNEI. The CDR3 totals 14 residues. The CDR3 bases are TGTGCCAGCAGTGATTCGGGTTTGGGAAACACCATATATTTT. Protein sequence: CASSDSGLGNTIYF.